Detailed here is one T cell receptor beta chain. As yet, its antigen is unknown. Uncontrolled infection, other autoimmune disease, pregnancy or lactation led to exclusion. V was shortened by 5 bases and J by 0 bases, with 14 bases between the two germline ends. Per germline, CDR1 SGHRS and CDR2 YFSETQ. CDR3 length equals 15 residues. This specimen belongs to a study of T cells in Graves' hyperthyroidism and ophthalmopathy. Notes on the study in general: The model's output predicted ophthalmopathy at a median of 6.5 months prior to onset. Most clonotypes expanded in the thyroid (above 0.001) were also present in blood.

Amplification of TCR beta CDR3 regions was performed using RNA transcripts as template. HTBI primers drove first-round RT-PCR of the TCR CDR3. MiXCR, run by TCRdb on the multiplex PCR reads, gives a single entry per CDR3 protein. The sample lists 550,000 to 600,000 distinct CDR3 sequences, more than 45% occurring once. The sequence was collected from an adult woman with Graves' disease, either hyperthyroidism or ophthalmopathy (not recorded which). The V call is TRBV5-1, the J call TRBJ1-1; no firm D call. Material for sequencing was peripheral blood or thyroid tissue (not recorded which). Here the CDR3 reads CASSDPGVMNTEAFF. Here the CDR3 DNA reads TGCGCCAGCAGTGACCCCGGGGTCATGAACACTGAAGCTTTCTTT. The full variable domain, completed using reference TRBV5-1 and TRBJ1-1, is KAGVTQTPRYLIKTRGQQVTLSCSPISGHRSVSWYQQTPGQGLQFLFEYFSETQRNKGNFPGRFSGRQFSNSRSEMNVSTLELGDSALYLCASSDPGVMNTEAFFGQGTRLTVV.